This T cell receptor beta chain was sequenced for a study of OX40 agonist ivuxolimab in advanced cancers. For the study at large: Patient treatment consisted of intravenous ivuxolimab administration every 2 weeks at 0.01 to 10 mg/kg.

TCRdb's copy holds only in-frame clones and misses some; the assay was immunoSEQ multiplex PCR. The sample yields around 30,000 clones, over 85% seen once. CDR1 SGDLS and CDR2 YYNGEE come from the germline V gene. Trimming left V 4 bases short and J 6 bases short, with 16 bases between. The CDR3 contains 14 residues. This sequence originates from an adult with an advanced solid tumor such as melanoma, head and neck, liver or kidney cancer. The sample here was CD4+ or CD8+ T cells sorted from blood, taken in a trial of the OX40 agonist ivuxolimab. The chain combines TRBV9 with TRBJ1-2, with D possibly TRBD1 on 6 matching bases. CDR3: CASSLGGGLDGYTF. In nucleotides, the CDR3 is TGTGCCAGCAGCCTAGGGGGAGGCCTGGATGGCTACACCTTC.